These 18 T cell receptor beta chains share one sample of origin, sequenced in a study of molecular identifiers for immune sequencing clone quantification. One entry per CDR3 protein, called by TCRdb with MiXCR from the PCR reads. The sample lists more than 85,000 distinct CDR3 sequences; roughly a third were seen once. Sequenced input: naive CD8+ T cells from blood, with Jurkat cell RNA spiked in. Documented subset: FACS-sorted CD8+CD4-CCR7+CD45RA+ naive T cells. All receptors come from a human donor in good health. Some libraries in this study had Jurkat cell RNA spiked in.

This clonotype showed up many times. The rearrangement links TRBV28 to TRBJ2-5; 7 nucleotides match TRBD2. The trim removed 6 bases at V and 0 bases at J, leaving 16 bases unmatched. Germline V gene data show CDR1 as MDHEN and CDR2 as SYDVKM. The CDR3 has 18 amino acids. This CDR3 is CASSSSSGNDLYQETQYF. The CDR3 DNA sequence: TGTGCCAGCAGCTCTTCTAGCGGCAACGACCTGTACCAAGAGACCCAGTACTTC.

CDR3 in DNA: TGTGCCAGGCCTCGACAGGACTACAATGAGCAGTTCTTC. Amino acids: CARPRQDYNEQFF. V gene TRBV3-2 combines with J gene TRBJ2-1; the D segment call TRBD1 is taken from the table without a DNA check. TRBV3-2 is reported as a pseudogene. The CDR3 runs to 13 residues.

This clonotype was counted many times. The chain links TRBV12-3 or TRBV12-4 to TRBJ1-5, with 10 bases identical to TRBD1. The V gene end was trimmed by 6 bases and the J gene end by 1 base; junction bases not matched to a gene: 6. The length of the CDR3 is 16 residues. The CDR3 is CASSLTGGASNQPQHF. DNA for the CDR3: TGTGCCAGCAGCCTGACAGGGGGCGCAAGCAATCAGCCCCAGCATTTT.

A remark on this clonotype: A much bigger clone sits one base away, suggesting this may be a read error. The gene calls are TRBV9 and TRBJ2-3; the match to TRBD1 covers 8 bases. The J segment lost 0 bases and the V segment lost 6 bases, leaving 6 bases of the junction unmatched. Germline loops: CDR1 SGDLS, CDR2 YYNGEE. The CDR3 runs to 15 residues. CDR3 nucleotide sequence: TGTGCCAGCACCTTTCAGGGGGCCAGCACAGATACGCAGTATTTT. It encodes CASTFQGASTDTQYF.

This clonotype came up many times. This rearrangement joins TRBV6-5 to TRBJ2-3; D not certain. This CDR3 comprises 13 residues. Trimming cost V 0 bases and J 6 bases, with 7 bases left between them. Germline V gene sequence: CDR1 MNHEY, CDR2 SVGAGI. This CDR3 is CASSYSVTDTQYF. The CDR3, as DNA: TGTGCCAGCAGTTACTCTGTAACGGATACGCAGTATTTT.

This clonotype showed up many times. This chain uses TRBV7-9 with TRBJ2-7; 8 bases are a match to TRBD1. The junction had 6 bases not matched to a gene; V was cut back by 5 bases and J by 3 bases. This CDR3 is built from 14 residues. Germline-derived CDR1 and CDR2 are SEHNR and FQNEAQ (reference sequence). CDR3 region: CASSPRTGNYEQYF. The CDR3 DNA sequence: TGTGCCAGCAGCCCGAGGACAGGGAACTACGAGCAGTACTTC.

As regards this clonotype: Without the conserved terminal phenylalanine or tryptophan, this CDR3 likely stems from a read error. The limits of the CDR3 on the DNA are not certain, so only TCRdb's listed CDR3 is given. The chain recombines TRBV5-4 with TRBJ1-4. Germline values: CDR1 SGHNT, CDR2 YYREEE (reference sequence). The CDR3 is 12 residues long, ends included. The CDR3 loop reads CASSLVGEKPFL.

The rearrangement joins TRBV7-9 to TRBJ2-2; the D gene is possibly TRBD1 (6 bases). Germline lookup yields CDR1 SEHNR and CDR2 FQNEAQ (reference sequence). Trimming left V 1 base short and J 6 bases short, with 9 bases between. The CDR3 spans 14 residues. DNA for the CDR3: TGTGCCAGCAGCTTAGGGGACATCCCCGGGGAGCTGTTTTTT. Its protein product is CASSLGDIPGELFF.

This clonotype was picked up a small number of times. V gene TRBV6-2 or TRBV6-3 combines with J gene TRBJ2-3; 10 bases are shared with TRBD2. This CDR3 region has 18 residues. V was pared by 6 bases and J by 1 base, with 13 bases of the junction left unmatched. Per the germline V gene, CDR1 is MNHEY and CDR2 is SVGEGT. In nucleotides, the CDR3 is TGTGCCAGCAGCGGACTAGCGGAGACTACTGAAGGCACAGATACGCAGTATTTT. Translating gives CASSGLAETTEGTDTQYF.

For this clonotype: A read error may be the cause here, since a much bigger clone is one base away. The CDR3 reads CASSYSIGLLDPNTAAFF. CDR3 nucleotide sequence: TGTGCCAGCAGTTACTCGATCGGACTCCTAGATCCGAACACTGCAGCTTTCTTT. This chain joins TRBV6-5 and TRBJ1-1, with D unclear. Per germline, CDR1 MNHEY and CDR2 SVGAGI. CDR3 size: 18 residues.

Concerning this clonotype itself: Possible read error: a much larger clone is one base away. V gene TRBV3-1 combines with J gene TRBJ2-2; 8 bases are a match to TRBD1. Germline V lookup: CDR1 LGHDT, CDR2 YNNKEL (reference sequence). This CDR3 contains 15 residues. J was trimmed by 6 bases and V by 7 bases; bases with no gene match: 10. The CDR3 sequence: CASTSRQGPAGELFF. CDR3 nucleotides: TGTGCCAGCACATCCCGACAGGGGCCAGCCGGGGAGCTGTTTTTT.

The table lists this clonotype with many counts. The CDR3 sequence is CASTPGHF. CDR3 in DNA: TGTGCCAGCACCCCGGGGCATTTT. The genes are TRBV7-2 and TRBJ1-5; D unclear. Looked up from germline, CDR1 is SGHTA and CDR2 is FQGNSA. V was trimmed by 7 bases and J by 15 bases, leaving 7 bases between them. This CDR3 region has 8 residues.

To note about this clonotype: A much larger clone sits a single nucleotide away, making a read error possible. The V call is TRBV5-1, the J call TRBJ2-1; D might be TRBD2 (6 bases). Germline assignment: CDR1 SGHRS and CDR2 YFSETQ. The CDR3 spans 17 residues. As DNA, the CDR3 is TGCGCCAGCAGCCCCCAGGACGGGGGTAGCTCCTACAATGAGCAGATCTTC. Encoded protein: CASSPQDGGSSYNEQIF.

This clonotype was observed at least ten times. The gene calls are TRBV4-1 and TRBJ2-7; 8 nucleotides align to TRBD1. Germline V gene data show CDR1 as MGHRA and CDR2 as YSYEKL. The CDR3 covers 13 residues. V shed 5 bases and J 11 bases; nucleotides not matched to a gene: 11. The CDR3 loop is CASSSGQGRREYF. The CDR3 bases are TGCGCCAGCAGCTCCGGACAGGGACGAAGGGAGTACTTC.

This clonotype was counted ten times or more. V gene TRBV10-2 combines with J gene TRBJ1-1; D unclear. The germline CDR1 and CDR2 sequences are WSHSY and SAAADI. This CDR3 region has 11 residues. The V end lost 3 bases, the J end lost 8 bases, and 7 bases lay between the germline ends. The CDR3 reads CASSEGFEAFF. The CDR3 DNA reads as TGCGCCAGCAGTGAAGGCTTCGAAGCTTTCTTT.

There are many counts of this clonotype. The chain combines TRBV6-6 with TRBJ1-4; no definite D call. V was clipped by 6 bases and J by 7 bases, with 6 bases between them. Germline loops: CDR1 MNHNY, CDR2 SVGAGI (reference sequence). CDR3 length equals 11 residues. The chain's CDR3 is CASRDPEKLFF. In DNA form, the CDR3 reads TGTGCCAGCAGGGACCCTGAAAAACTGTTTTTT.

This clonotype appeared a single time. One junction end does not reproduce the germline sequence, and a read error may be involved. This chain joins TRBV20-1 and TRBJ2-6, with D possibly being TRBD1 (5 bases). CDR3 size: 16 residues. The germline V gene encodes CDR1 DFQATT and CDR2 SNEGSKA (reference sequence). CDR3 sequence (DNA): TGCAGTGCGAGACAGATACTTGACTCTGGGGCCAACGGCCTGACTTTC. The encoded protein is CSARQILDSGANGLTF.

The chain is built from TRBV28 and TRBJ2-3; D is uncertain. V lost 11 bases and J 1 base, leaving 25 bases between the germline ends. This CDR3 spans 17 amino acids. Germline values: CDR1 MDHEN, CDR2 SYDVKM. The CDR3, as DNA: TGTGCCTGCTGTGTCCGGAGAAGGGTTAGTGGCACAGATACGCAGTATTTT. As protein: CACCVRRRVSGTDTQYF.